These 30 T cell receptor beta chains were all obtained from the same sample, sequenced in a study of response to subunit inactivated influenza vaccine. TCRdb recomputed calls from the RT-PCR reads with MiXCR, one row per CDR3 protein. Of approximately 490,000 distinct CDR3 sequences listed, roughly 7.9% are singletons. The sample consisted of PBMCs from blood, taken roughly 24 months after vaccination. The receptor set was obtained from a man between 50 and 69 years old who received an inactivated influenza vaccine.

The genes are TRBV20-1 and TRBJ2-3; 11 bases line up with TRBD2. CDR3 length: 17 amino acids. Looked up from germline, CDR1 is DFQATT and CDR2 is SNEGSKA (reference sequence). J gave up 3 bases and V 1 base, and 9 bases lay outside the gene matches. The CDR3 loop reads CSARGSGLAGVTDTQYF. The CDR3 DNA reads as TGCAGTGCTAGAGGCAGTGGACTAGCGGGTGTGACAGATACGCAGTATTTT.

Ten or more counts support this clonotype. The rearrangement joins TRBV6-1 to TRBJ1-5; TRBD1 might be the D (6 bases). The CDR3 length is 13 residues. Trimming took 6 bases from V and 4 from J, leaving 10 bases between them. From germline, CDR1 is MNHNS and CDR2 SASEGT. CDR3 region: CASSGQQNQPQHF. The CDR3 bases are TGTGCCAGCAGCGGACAGCAAAATCAGCCCCAGCATTTT.

The V call is TRBV7-2, the J call TRBJ2-3; 7 bases fit TRBD2. V lost 5 bases to trimming and J lost 2 bases; unmatched junction nucleotides: 13. The CDR3 spans 17 residues. The germline V gene encodes CDR1 SGHTA and CDR2 FQGNSA. CDR3 nucleotide sequence: TGTGCCAGCAGCCGGCCGCAGGCGGGAGCGTACACAGATACGCAGTATTTT. Amino acids: CASSRPQAGAYTDTQYF.

The table lists this clonotype with many counts. The CDR3 DNA sequence: TGCAGTGCCTCCTCCTCGGGGTCAGGGAGAGTAGGCTACACCTTC. Translated: CSASSSGSGRVGYTF. The rearrangement uses TRBV20-1 and TRBJ1-2; D possibly corresponds to TRBD1 (5 bases). The CDR3 sequence is 15 residues long. V was cut by 6 bases and J by 8 bases, with 25 bases left in between. The germline V gene encodes CDR1 DFQATT and CDR2 SNEGSKA (reference sequence).

This clonotype showed up just a few times. The CDR3 reads CASSPDRDRGYEQYF. The DNA for the CDR3 is TGTGCCAGCAGCCCTGACCGGGACAGGGGCTACGAGCAGTACTTC. The chain couples TRBV3-1 to TRBJ2-7; 10 positions agree with TRBD1. Germline-derived CDR1 and CDR2 are LGHDT and YNNKEL (reference sequence). The length of the CDR3 is 15 residues. Losses at the gene ends were 4 bases for V and 3 bases for J; bases not matched to a gene: 6.

This clonotype was recorded at least ten times. This rearrangement joins TRBV7-9 to TRBJ1-3, with D unresolved. The CDR3 spans 15 residues. Trimming took off 5 bases at V and 0 bases at J, with 11 bases between the two ends. Germline assignment: CDR1 SEHNR and CDR2 FQNEAQ (reference sequence). As DNA, the CDR3 is TGTGCCAGCAGCCCCTCGGGATCCTCTGGAAACACCATATATTTT. Encoded protein: CASSPSGSSGNTIYF.

This clonotype was observed a handful of times. V is TRBV9 and J is TRBJ2-7; a possible D gene is TRBD1 (5 bases). V lost 4 bases, J lost 1 base, and 12 bases lay in between. CDR3 length: 14 residues. The germline gives CDR1 SGDLS, CDR2 YYNGEE. The CDR3, as DNA: TGTGCCAGCAGCCCCGCCAGGGTTTCCTACGAGCAGTACTTC. Its protein product is CASSPARVSYEQYF.

This clonotype was observed at least ten times. The chain employs TRBV5-1 and TRBJ2-3; D remains ambiguous. Germline assignment: CDR1 SGHRS and CDR2 YFSETQ. The V end lost 4 bases, the J end lost 2 bases, and 11 bases lay between the germline ends. The CDR3 extends over 14 amino acids. In DNA form, the CDR3 reads TGCGCCAGCAGCCCTAGGGCCCTCACAGATACGCAGTATTTT. This sequence encodes CASSPRALTDTQYF. Combining the CDR3 with reference TRBV5-1 and TRBJ2-3 gives the whole variable domain KAGVTQTPRYLIKTRGQQVTLSCSPISGHRSVSWYQQTPGQGLQFLFEYFSETQRNKGNFPGRFSGRQFSNSRSEMNVSTLELGDSALYLCASSPRALTDTQYFGPGTRLTVL.

V is TRBV7-2 and J is TRBJ2-1, with TRBD2 matching 11 bases. V was clipped by 7 bases and J by 4 bases; unmatched bases: 9. Germline V gene data show CDR1 as SGHTA and CDR2 as FQGNSA. This CDR3 contains 16 residues. Here the CDR3 reads CASTLGGTSGYNEQFF. CDR3 nucleotide sequence: TGTGCCAGCACTCTAGGTGGGACTAGCGGTTACAATGAGCAGTTCTTC.

This chain uses TRBV11-2 with TRBJ2-7, with no clear D. V lost 0 bases to trimming and J lost 4 bases, with 13 bases between them. The V gene's germline CDR1 is SGHAT and CDR2 FQNNGV. CDR3 size: 15 residues. The CDR3 loop reads CASSLDWGSLYEQYF. DNA for the CDR3: TGTGCCAGCAGCTTAGATTGGGGTAGCTTATACGAGCAGTACTTC.

The chain uses TRBV7-9 and TRBJ2-5, with D perhaps matching TRBD1 (6 bases). V lost 5 bases and J lost 5, with 18 bases in between. CDR1 SEHNR and CDR2 FQNEAQ come from the germline V gene (reference sequence). There are 15 residues in the CDR3. The CDR3 loop is CASSRLSRQGETQYF. The CDR3, as DNA: TGTGCCAGCAGCAGACTTAGTCGGCAGGGGGAGACCCAGTACTTC.

The gene calls are TRBV5-4 and TRBJ2-1; TRBD1 matches at 10 bases. The germline V gene encodes CDR1 SGHNT and CDR2 YYREEE (reference sequence). Germline trimming cut 3 bases from V and 4 bases from J; bases unmatched to any gene: 4. The CDR3 length is 15 residues. Here the CDR3 reads CASSSGTGAYNEQFF. CDR3 in DNA: TGTGCCAGCAGCTCCGGGACAGGGGCATACAATGAGCAGTTCTTC.

V usage is TRBV5-6 and J usage is TRBJ2-7; D is undetermined. CDR1 is SGHDT and CDR2 is YYEEEE in the germline V gene. The ends were cut back, 0 bases at V and 3 bases at J, with 10 bases in the middle. The CDR3 runs 14 residues. The CDR3 reads CASSLGRRFYEQYF. CDR3 in DNA: TGTGCCAGCAGCTTGGGGCGGAGATTCTACGAGCAGTACTTC.

This clonotype came up many times. The chain combines TRBV29-1 with TRBJ2-1; the match to TRBD2 covers 10 bases. Germline values: CDR1 SQVTM, CDR2 ANQGSEA. Trimming took 6 bases from V and 6 from J; bases not matched to a gene: 5. CDR3 length: 13 residues. The CDR3 here is CSVVAGGVNEQFF. The CDR3 DNA is TGCAGCGTCGTAGCGGGGGGTGTCAATGAGCAGTTCTTC.

This chain links TRBV4-3 with TRBJ2-2; D is unresolved. Germline CDR1 reads LGHNA; CDR2 reads YSLEER. The CDR3 consists of 14 residues. V shed 0 bases and J shed 4 bases, with 6 bases lying between them. CDR3 sequence reads: CASSQDGITGELFF. The CDR3 DNA reads TGCGCCAGCAGCCAAGACGGAATCACCGGGGAGCTGTTTTTT.

This clonotype was observed at least ten times. The chain joins TRBV12-3 or TRBV12-4 to TRBJ2-7, with TRBD1 matching over 7 bases. This CDR3 comprises 13 residues. The J segment lost 7 bases and the V segment lost 4 bases, leaving 7 bases of the junction unmatched. This CDR3 is CASSSGQAQEQYF. In DNA form, the CDR3 reads TGTGCCAGCAGTTCCGGACAGGCCCAAGAGCAGTACTTC.

This clonotype was observed many times. The chain has TRBV15 and TRBJ1-3, with TRBD1 as a possible D gene (5 bases). Germline CDR1 reads LNHNV; CDR2 reads YYDKDF (reference sequence). V dropped 4 bases and J dropped 0 bases, with 13 bases sitting between them. CDR3 length: 16 residues. The CDR3 DNA reads as TGTGCCACCAGCAAGACAGTACAGAGCTCTGGAAACACCATATATTTT. This sequence encodes CATSKTVQSSGNTIYF.

This clonotype has more than one count but fewer than ten. The J gene is TRBJ1-4, the V gene TRBV20-1, with TRBD1 identical over 9 bases. Germline V gene data show CDR1 as DFQATT and CDR2 as SNEGSKA (reference sequence). V dropped 6 bases and J dropped 8; count of bases not matched to a gene: 7. The CDR3 runs 13 residues. CDR3 in amino acids: CSAYRGLGEKLFF. The CDR3 bases are TGCAGTGCCTACAGGGGGCTCGGGGAAAAACTGTTTTTT.

This clonotype was seen ten or more times. V is TRBV7-9 and J is TRBJ2-1; no clear D. There are 14 residues in the CDR3. V lost 4 bases to trimming and J lost 5 bases, with 12 bases between them. Germline loops: CDR1 SEHNR, CDR2 FQNEAQ (reference sequence). This chain's CDR3 is CASSSKRTHNEQFF. As DNA, the CDR3 is TGTGCCAGCAGCTCAAAACGAACCCACAATGAGCAGTTCTTC.

This clonotype was detected ten times or more. This chain links TRBV20-1 with TRBJ2-1; D gene unclear. The CDR3 has 14 amino acids. In germline, CDR1 is DFQATT, CDR2 SNEGSKA (reference sequence). V shed 8 bases and J shed 4 bases, with 18 bases lying between them. DNA for the CDR3: TGCAGTTCATCTATGGGATCTAGATACAATGAGCAGTTCTTC. Translation gives CSSSMGSRYNEQFF.

This clonotype has at least ten counts. The J gene is TRBJ2-1, the V gene TRBV10-3; D perhaps matches TRBD2 (5 bases). Germline V gene data show CDR1 as ENHRY and CDR2 as SYGVKD. CDR3 size: 15 residues. V was trimmed by 0 bases and J by 2 bases, leaving 8 bases between them. The CDR3 bases are TGTGCCATCAGTGAGTCGAGCGGAGCCTACAATGAGCAGTTCTTC. Translation gives CAISESSGAYNEQFF.

The rearrangement uses TRBV10-3 and TRBJ2-6; D remains ambiguous. CDR3 size: 15 residues. Germline V gene lookup returns CDR1 ENHRY and CDR2 SYGVKD. With 8 bases removed from V and 0 bases from J, the gap between germline ends came to 11 bases. The CDR3 reads CAIFGTYSGANVLTF. The CDR3 nucleotides read TGTGCCATCTTTGGCACATACTCTGGGGCCAACGTCCTGACTTTC.

This chain connects TRBV11-1 to TRBJ2-1; 9 bases align to TRBD2. Germline loops: CDR1 SGHAT, CDR2 FQDESV (reference sequence). The CDR3 runs to 18 residues. J was trimmed by 4 bases and V by 5 bases; bases with no gene match: 15. The CDR3 loop reads CASSGRDFAGGSYNEQFF. In DNA, the CDR3 is TGTGCCAGCAGCGGGAGGGATTTTGCGGGAGGGTCGTACAATGAGCAGTTCTTC.

The table lists this clonotype with a few counts. J is TRBJ2-7 and V is TRBV6-1; 11 bases line up with TRBD2. This CDR3 has 19 amino acids. In germline, CDR1 is MNHNS, CDR2 SASEGT. With 6 bases clipped from V and 2 bases from J, the junction kept 18 bases outside the gene matches. The CDR3 spells CASRTQGRKTSGRTYEQYF. CDR3 coding DNA: TGTGCCAGCAGAACACAGGGGCGAAAAACTAGCGGGAGAACCTACGAGCAGTACTTC.

This clonotype was observed at least ten times. The CDR3 is CATRSGYNEQFF. CDR3 in DNA: TGTGCCACGCGGAGCGGCTACAATGAGCAGTTCTTC. This rearrangement joins TRBV7-9 to TRBJ2-1; tentative D call: TRBD2 (5 bases). The V gene lost 10 bases and the J gene lost 3 bases, with 10 bases spanning the gap. In germline, CDR1 is SEHNR, CDR2 FQNEAQ (reference sequence). The CDR3 covers 12 residues.

This clonotype was observed a few times. The gene calls are TRBV11-1 and TRBJ1-5; TRBD1 matches 7 bases. The V and J ends lost 5 bases and 3 bases, in that order; junction bases with no gene match: 10. Germline V lookup: CDR1 SGHAT, CDR2 FQDESV (reference sequence). This CDR3 has 16 residues. The CDR3 loop reads CASSLGTAKDNQPQHF. The CDR3, as DNA: TGTGCCAGCAGCCTCGGGACAGCAAAGGACAATCAGCCCCAGCATTTT.

This clonotype was detected many times. The V and J genes are TRBV6-5 and TRBJ2-1; 7 bases map to TRBD2. V lost 0 bases and J lost 3; bases outside the gene matches: 2. Per the germline V gene, CDR1 is MNHEY and CDR2 is SVGAGI. The CDR3 covers 15 residues. The CDR3 DNA is TGTGCCAGCAGTTACTCGAGCGGGGTCTACAATGAGCAGTTCTTC. Encoded protein: CASSYSSGVYNEQFF.

This clonotype occurred many times. CDR3 region: CSAVAGGAAGELFF. CDR3 nucleotide sequence: TGCAGTGCGGTGGCGGGAGGGGCGGCCGGGGAGCTGTTTTTT. This sequence joins TRBV20-1 and TRBJ2-2; 9 bases align to TRBD2. The CDR3 has 14 residues. V shed 6 bases and J 6 bases; nucleotides not matched to a gene: 8. In germline, CDR1 is DFQATT, CDR2 SNEGSKA (reference sequence).

The rearrangement uses TRBV6-1 and TRBJ1-4; TRBD1 might be the D (6 bases). Germline CDR1 MNHNS, CDR2 SASEGT. Between the trimmed V and J ends, which lost 6 bases and 2 bases, there was a span of 13 bases. The CDR3 has 15 residues. CDR3: CASSATGWTNEKLFF. Here the CDR3 DNA reads TGTGCCAGCAGCGCAACAGGGTGGACTAATGAAAAACTGTTTTTT.

The sample holds a few counts of this clonotype. The V gene is TRBV12-3 or TRBV12-4, the J gene TRBJ2-7; 10 bases fit TRBD2. CDR3 size: 16 residues. J was trimmed by 2 bases and V by 7 bases; bases with no gene match: 11. CDR3 nucleotides: TGTGCCAGCACCCCTGGAGCTAGCGGGAGACCCTACGAGCAGTACTTC. Encoded protein: CASTPGASGRPYEQYF.